This TCR beta chain emerged from a study of shared clonotypes between healthy human individuals. Germline V gives CDR1 SGHTA, CDR2 FQGTGA. The CDR3 extends over 17 amino acids. J lost 6 bases, V lost 4 bases, and 14 bases had no gene match. Clones were sequenced by immunoSEQ multiplex PCR, and TCRdb holds only the in-frame ones, with some missing. This table has 400,000 to 600,000 clones, around 96% appearing once. Broader study findings: Donors were few, which limited the genetic and exposure-history diversity represented. In a few donors, around 5% of naive CD4 clonotypes appeared in common.

On this clone: The antigen is undetermined.

This chain connects TRBV7-3 to TRBJ2-1; 8 bases line up with TRBD2. This receptor was identified in a woman aged 25 to 39 in good health. Sequencing was performed on naive CD4+ T cells sorted from blood. The sample's subset: CD45RA+ positively selected. The CDR3 nucleotides read TGTGCCAGCAGCTCCGGCCGGGAGGGGAGAGATTTCAATGAGCAGTTCTTC. It encodes CASSSGREGRDFNEQFF.